This TCR beta chain was profiled in a study of OX40 agonist ivuxolimab in advanced cancers. Notes on the study in general: Partial responders dosed at 0.1-3.0 mg/kg displayed clonal expansion ranking among the lowest.

Remarks on this clone: Antigen: not known.

Produced via immunoSEQ multiplex PCR; TCRdb's table is partial and in-frame only. The sample lists about 21,000 clones, 80% to 90% occurring once. CDR3 length: 11 amino acids. The germline V gene has CDR1 DFQATT and CDR2 SNEGSKA (reference sequence). The genes are TRBV20-1 and TRBJ2-5, with D hard to call. Judging by the DNA end, TRBJ2-7 fits better; the J call may be wrong. This sample comprised CD4+ or CD8+ T cells sorted from blood, obtained in a trial of the OX40 agonist ivuxolimab. This sequence was found in an adult with an advanced solid tumor such as melanoma, head and neck, liver or kidney cancer. This chain's CDR3 is CSAEISYEQYF. In DNA, the CDR3 is TGCAGTGCTGAAATTTCCTACGAGCAGTACTTC.